This T cell receptor (beta chain) was documented in a study of blood T cell repertoires in COVID-19. In the study overall: The origin of the acute and convalescent COVID-19 samples was the United States, Italy and Spain. T cells, B-cell-depleted T cells, or PBMCs supplied cDNA or gDNA.

With 2 bases removed from V and 0 bases from J, the gap between germline ends came to 6 bases. The CDR3 contains 14 residues. Per the germline V gene, CDR1 is KGHSH and CDR2 is LQKENI. Original analysis: The authors estimated nucleated cell counts from reference gene primer amplification. Libraries were prepared by immunoSEQ multiplex PCR; TCRdb keeps only in-frame clonotypes and omits some of them. The DNA was the basis for D and trimming; V, J and clone size are from that table. The sample has roughly 200,000 clones; almost 90% are singletons. The TCR comes from a man younger than 30 with active or convalescent COVID-19. The sequencing sample was made of peripheral blood. The chain combines TRBV18 with TRBJ2-3; D gene ambiguous. The CDR3: CASSPGPSTDTQYF. In nucleotides, the CDR3 is TGTGCCAGCTCACCAGGGCCGAGCACAGATACGCAGTATTTT.